This section outlines one TCR beta chain sequence together with its context. Its target is not known. The V and J ends lost 1 base and 0 bases respectively, with 19 bases between them. From germline, CDR1 is KGHDR and CDR2 SFDVKD. The CDR3 has 19 residues. Sequenced by immunoSEQ multiplex PCR; TCRdb stores in-frame clones only, minus some. The data hold about 150,000 clones, with around nine tenths observed a single time. This sample was included in a study of T cell responses to AZD1222 COVID-19 vaccine. The study's findings and limits: Along spike, vaccine-associated CD4 TCRs were found throughout, with dominance at 160-218 and 743-854.

This clonotype was obtained from an adult who had recovered from COVID-19. Sequencing was performed on peripheral blood, taken after recovery from COVID-19. The chain couples TRBV24-1 to TRBJ2-3; TRBD1 is a possible D gene (6 bases). CDR3 protein: CATSDFRETGRISTDTQYF. The CDR3, as DNA: TGTGCCACCAGTGATTTTCGGGAAACAGGGAGAATAAGCACAGATACGCAGTATTTT.